The T cell receptor beta chain under discussion was sequenced for a study of blood T cell repertoires in COVID-19. Study-wide context: Samples representing acute and convalescent COVID-19 were sourced from the United States, Italy and Spain.

Authors' data handling: For nucleated cells, counts were estimated from reference gene primer amplification. Assay used: immunoSEQ multiplex PCR; TCRdb lists only in-frame clones, some missing. V and J calls plus clone size are reproduced from that table; the DNA served to infer D and trimming. The sample yields about 57,000 clones, about 81% seen once. CDR3 length: 17 amino acids. V shed 4 bases, J shed 1 base, and the junction held 8 bases outside the gene matches. The germline CDR1 and CDR2 sequences are SGHRS and YFSETQ. The receptor was isolated from a woman aged 55-75 years with acute or convalescent COVID-19. The sequencing sample was made of peripheral blood. The gene calls are TRBV5-1 and TRBJ2-2, with TRBD1 identical over 9 bases. Here the CDR3 reads CASSPEGQGGNTGELFF. DNA of the CDR3: TGCGCCAGCAGCCCGGAGGGACAGGGAGGGAACACCGGGGAGCTGTTTTTT.